The 15 T cell receptor beta chains below come from one sample, sequenced in a study of blood T cell repertoires in COVID-19. This table comes from immunoSEQ multiplex PCR, and its TCRdb copy is limited to in-frame clones, with some not included. This sample has fewer than 45,000 clones, with around 87% found just once. The sample comprised peripheral blood. The receptors were gathered from a man older than 75 with active COVID-19.

The rearrangement joins TRBV2 to TRBJ1-4, with D tentatively TRBD1 (6 bases). Germline lookup yields CDR1 SNHLY and CDR2 FYNNEI. V lost 9 bases to trimming and J lost 6 bases, with 17 bases between them. This CDR3 is built from 14 residues. The CDR3 protein is CASERDTYYEKLFF. The DNA for the CDR3 is TGTGCCAGTGAGAGGGACACTTATTATGAAAAACTGTTTTTT.

V is TRBV28 and J is TRBJ1-5; 9 bases are shared with TRBD1. Germline V gene lookup returns CDR1 MDHEN and CDR2 SYDVKM. The trim removed 5 bases at V and 7 bases at J, leaving 9 bases unmatched. The CDR3 extends over 15 amino acids. CDR3 in amino acids: CASSPLQGANQPQHF. The CDR3 nucleotides read TGTGCCAGCAGTCCCCTACAGGGGGCGAACCAGCCCCAGCATTTT.

The V call is TRBV18, the J call TRBJ2-2, with no clear D. CDR3 length equals 18 residues. Germline V gives CDR1 KGHSH, CDR2 LQKENI. Trimming pared 3 bases from V and 0 bases from J, leaving 17 bases between. CDR3 DNA: TGTGCCAGCTCACCTTCTGCGGTGTCGTTCGCGAACACCGGGGAGCTGTTTTTT. Protein product: CASSPSAVSFANTGELFF.

This clone has just one count. V is TRBV28 and J is TRBJ1-2; weak D call: TRBD1 (5 bases). V dropped 2 bases and J dropped 1 base, with 11 bases sitting between them. CDR3 length equals 15 residues. From germline, CDR1 is MDHEN and CDR2 SYDVKM. This CDR3 reads CASSLVVRDNYGYTF. In DNA, the CDR3 is TGTGCCAGCAGTTTAGTGGTCAGGGATAACTATGGCTACACCTTC.

The rearrangement uses TRBV7-2 and TRBJ1-4; D gene uncertain. Trimming left V 5 bases short and J 5 bases short, with 15 bases between. This CDR3 region has 15 residues. Germline assignment: CDR1 SGHTA and CDR2 FQGNSA. The CDR3: CASSPAGRKNEKLFF. The DNA for the CDR3 is TGTGCCAGCAGCCCCGCCGGGAGGAAGAATGAAAAACTGTTTTTT.

This chain uses TRBV9 with TRBJ2-2; 8 bases line up with TRBD2. CDR1 and CDR2 (germline): SGDLS, YYNGEE. The CDR3 is 15 residues long. V lost 0 bases and J lost 4; bases outside the gene matches: 2. This CDR3 reads CASSVVAGTTGELFF. The CDR3, as DNA: TGTGCCAGCAGCGTAGTAGCGGGGACCACCGGGGAGCTGTTTTTT.

The V and J genes are TRBV2 and TRBJ2-7; 7 nucleotides align to TRBD1. Germline V gene lookup returns CDR1 SNHLY and CDR2 FYNNEI. Trimming removed 4 bases from V and 6 bases from J; junction bases left unmatched: 6. The CDR3 extends over 13 amino acids. The CDR3 protein is CASSGGTVIEQYF. The DNA for the CDR3 is TGTGCCAGCAGTGGGGGGACAGTTATCGAGCAGTACTTC.

The chain uses TRBV11-2 and TRBJ2-1, with TRBD2 matching 7 bases. V lost 1 base, J lost 6 bases, and 3 bases stayed unmatched. This CDR3 is built from 14 residues. Germline V gene data show CDR1 as SGHAT and CDR2 as FQNNGV. The CDR3 loop is CASSLGGGANEQFF. In DNA, the CDR3 is TGTGCCAGCAGCTTAGGGGGAGGGGCCAATGAGCAGTTCTTC.

Comment on this clone: The same CDR3 can be traced to other DNA sequences in this sample. The chain joins TRBV19 to TRBJ2-7, with D possibly being TRBD1 (5 bases). Trimming shortened V by 1 base and J by 4 bases, and 8 bases separated the two germline ends. The CDR3 length is 13 residues. Germline CDR1 reads LNHDA; CDR2 reads SQIVND (reference sequence). CDR3 sequence reads: CASSIGRGYEQYF. The CDR3 DNA is TGTGCCAGTAGTATAGGTAGGGGATACGAGCAGTACTTC.

V usage is TRBV7-9 and J usage is TRBJ2-5; TRBD1 matches at 11 bases. V shed 1 base, J shed 5 bases, and the junction held 6 bases outside the gene matches. There are 16 residues in the CDR3. Germline CDR1 and CDR2: SEHNR and FQNEAQ (reference sequence). The CDR3 bases are TGTGCCAGCAGCTTAGAGAGGACAGGGGGCAGGGAGACCCAGTACTTC. As protein: CASSLERTGGRETQYF.

The chain employs TRBV19 and TRBJ1-1, with D unclear. The CDR3 runs to 13 residues. The V gene's germline CDR1 is LNHDA and CDR2 SQIVND (reference sequence). V lost 5 bases, J lost 1 base, and 8 bases lay in between. The CDR3 DNA follows: TGTGCCAGTAGTTTTCAGGAGAACACTGAAGCTTTCTTT. This sequence encodes CASSFQENTEAFF.

The V call is TRBV18, the J call TRBJ2-5; 7 bases match TRBD1. Germline V gene lookup returns CDR1 KGHSH and CDR2 LQKENI. Unmatched junction bases numbered 4, after V lost 5 bases and J lost 1 base. The CDR3 has 14 amino acids. CDR3 amino acids: CASSSRQGQETQYF. DNA for the CDR3: TGTGCCAGCTCATCGAGACAGGGCCAAGAGACCCAGTACTTC.

This sequence joins TRBV6-5 and TRBJ1-5; the D gene is possibly TRBD1 (5 bases). Trimming removed 8 bases at V and 4 bases at J, with 12 bases between. The CDR3 runs 13 residues. From germline, CDR1 is MNHEY and CDR2 SVGAGI. CDR3 nucleotides: TGTGCCAGCCGACCCAGGGTAAATCAGCCCCAGCATTTT. It codes for CASRPRVNQPQHF.

The chain joins TRBV11-2 to TRBJ2-1, with a weak D call TRBD1 (6 bases). Looked up from germline, CDR1 is SGHAT and CDR2 is FQNNGV. The germline V and J ends were trimmed by 2 bases and 6 bases, with 11 bases remaining between them. The CDR3 runs to 14 residues. CDR3 loop: CASSLWDTFNEQFF. CDR3 bases: TGTGCCAGCAGCTTATGGGACACCTTCAATGAGCAGTTCTTC.

The chain links TRBV19 to TRBJ2-7; possible D gene TRBD1, 6 bases. V shed 0 bases and J shed 0 bases, with 15 bases lying between them. Germline values: CDR1 LNHDA, CDR2 SQIVND (reference sequence). CDR3 length equals 17 residues. CDR3 loop: CASSIDANRASSYEQYF. The CDR3 DNA sequence: TGTGCCAGTAGTATAGACGCTAACAGGGCATCCTCCTACGAGCAGTACTTC.